Listed below are T cell receptor beta chains from one sample, sequenced in a study of PD-L1 blockade in urothelial cancer. Using immunoSEQ multiplex PCR, the repertoire was profiled, and TCRdb retains in-frame clones only, with some absent. The table lists 48,000 or so clones, more than 75% of them singletons. The specimen comprised PBMCs, sampled around atezolizumab (anti-PD-L1) treatment. The receptors stem from a man between 60 and 75 years old with urothelial cancer. CDR3s include the opening cysteine and the closing phenylalanine or tryptophan. The D gene is left open where the match is weak. Some rows mark clone size as missing; the rest say once, few, many or name a class of expanded clone.

TRBV4-1	TRBD1	once	TRBJ2-7	CASSTDRKGSYEQYF	TGCGCCAGCAGCACGGACAGGAAGGGGTCCTACGAGCAGTACTTC
TRBV30	NA	NA	TRBJ1-1	CAWSDLNTEAFF	TGTGCCTGGAGCGACTTGAACACTGAAGCTTTCTTT
TRBV5-1	TRBD1	NA	TRBJ1-1	CASSKGQGGTEAFF	TGCGCCAGCAGTAAGGGACAGGGTGGGACTGAAGCTTTCTTT
TRBV5-1	NA	NA	TRBJ2-7	CASSLGQSYEQYF	TGCGCCAGCAGCTTGGGACAGAGCTACGAGCAGTACTTC
TRBV9	NA	NA	TRBJ2-1	CASSVGDTYNEQFF	TGTGCCAGCAGCGTCGGGGACACCTACAATGAGCAGTTCTTC
TRBV19	NA	once	TRBJ1-4	CASRGEGTTTNEKLFF	TGTGCCAGTAGAGGGGAGGGGACAACAACTAATGAAAAACTGTTTTTT
TRBV30	NA	NA	TRBJ1-2	CAWTAGSRGYTF	TGTGCCTGGACCGCCGGGTCTCGGGGCTACACCTTC
TRBV11-1	NA	NA	TRBJ2-3	CASSPFPDTQYF	TGTGCCAGCAGCCCTTTCCCAGATACGCAGTATTTT
TRBV27	TRBD2	few	TRBJ2-7	CASSGGAVYEQYF	TGTGCCAGCAGCGGGGGGGCGGTCTACGAGCAGTACTTC
TRBV15	NA	NA	TRBJ2-7	CATSSPGLHSYEQYF	TGTGCCACCAGCAGTCCGGGACTGCACTCCTACGAGCAGTACTTC
TRBV27	NA	NA	TRBJ1-2	CASSLSIGNRHGYTF	TGTGCCAGCAGTTTATCTATTGGCAATCGTCATGGCTACACCTTC
TRBV18	TRBD1	NA	TRBJ1-4	CASTGTGEKLFF	TGTGCCAGCACCGGGACAGGGGAAAAACTGTTTTTT
TRBV29-1	TRBD1	NA	TRBJ1-4	CSVGQGTNEKLFF	TGCAGCGTTGGACAGGGGACTAATGAAAAACTGTTTTTT
TRBV7-7	NA	NA	TRBJ2-3	CASSLGLNTDTQYF	TGTGCTAGCAGCTTAGGACTAAACACAGATACGCAGTATTTT
TRBV7-2	NA	NA	TRBJ2-2	CASSRTNANTGELFF	TGTGCCAGCAGTAGGACAAATGCGAACACCGGGGAGCTGTTTTTT
TRBV6-4	TRBD2	NA	TRBJ2-2	CASGRTSGLNTGELFF	TGTGCCAGCGGCCGAACTAGCGGATTGAACACCGGGGAGCTGTTTTTT
TRBV5-4	TRBD2	NA	TRBJ2-1	CASSGLAGVDNEQFF	TGTGCCAGCAGTGGTTTAGCGGGGGTCGACAATGAGCAGTTCTTC
TRBV19	TRBD1	NA	TRBJ1-2	CASSSFTGARGTGYTF	TGTGCCAGTAGTTCTTTCACAGGGGCGCGGGGAACTGGCTACACCTTC
TRBV28	NA	few	TRBJ1-3	CASSLFGRGGNTIYF	TGTGCCAGCAGTTTATTTGGCAGGGGAGGAAACACCATATATTTT
TRBV18	NA	NA	TRBJ1-4	CASSPGRSEKLFF	TGTGCCAGCTCACCAGGAAGGAGTGAAAAACTGTTTTTT
TRBV2	NA	NA	TRBJ1-6	CASMLESDSPLHF	TGTGCCAGCATGCTGGAGAGCGATTCACCCCTCCACTTT
TRBV9	NA	NA	TRBJ1-1	CASSPRHQNTEAFF	TGTGCCAGCAGCCCGCGACACCAAAACACTGAAGCTTTCTTT
TRBV18	TRBD1	NA	TRBJ2-3	CASSPRDRGPTDTQYF	TGTGCCAGCTCACCCCGGGACAGGGGCCCCACAGATACGCAGTATTTT
TRBV11-2	TRBD1	NA	TRBJ1-2	CASSLLRDRAQRAYGYTF	TGTGCCAGCAGCTTACTCCGGGACAGGGCACAGAGGGCATATGGCTACACCTTC
TRBV4-1	NA	NA	TRBJ1-5	CASSPMSQGMGNQPQHF	TGCGCCAGCAGCCCTATGAGCCAGGGTATGGGCAATCAGCCCCAGCATTTT
TRBV9	NA	NA	TRBJ2-3	CASSKTSTTDTQYF	TGTGCCAGCAGCAAGACTAGTACGACAGATACGCAGTATTTT
TRBV5-4	NA	few	TRBJ2-2	CASSPSGRGSATGELFF	TGTGCCAGCAGCCCATCTGGGCGGGGTTCTGCGACCGGGGAGCTGTTTTTT
TRBV4-2	TRBD1	NA	TRBJ2-1	CASSQNRDSSEQFF	TGTGCCAGCAGCCAAAACAGGGACAGCAGCGAGCAGTTCTTC
TRBV6-1	NA	NA	TRBJ2-7	CASSGFGTLNLYEQYF	TGTGCCAGCAGTGGCTTCGGGACACTCAACCTCTACGAGCAGTACTTC
TRBV4-3	TRBD1	NA	TRBJ2-7	CASSHLYAGTASYEQYF	TGCGCCAGCAGCCACCTATATGCCGGGACAGCATCCTACGAGCAGTACTTC
TRBV2	NA	once	TRBJ2-6	CASSGRSSGANVLTF	TGTGCCAGCAGTGGACGGAGCTCTGGGGCCAACGTCCTGACTTTC
TRBV2	NA	NA	TRBJ1-2	CASSERQVYGYTF	TGTGCCAGCAGTGAACGGCAGGTCTATGGCTACACCTTC
TRBV27	TRBD1	NA	TRBJ2-1	CASSELTGVNEQFF	TGTGCCAGCAGCGAGCTGACAGGGGTCAATGAGCAGTTCTTC
TRBV2	TRBD2	NA	TRBJ2-5	CASSLSRGTLGETQYF	TGTGCCAGCAGTCTCTCGCGGGGGACCCTCGGAGAGACCCAGTACTTC
TRBV5-1	NA	NA	TRBJ1-4	CASSLGGVSEKLFF	TGCGCCAGCAGCCTTGGAGGGGTTAGTGAAAAACTGTTTTTT
TRBV7-3	NA	NA	TRBJ1-2	CASSFTGGYGYTF	TGTGCCAGCAGCTTTACGGGTGGCTATGGCTACACCTTC
TRBV19	NA	few	TRBJ2-2	CASSALKGVDTGELFF	TGTGCCAGTAGTGCCCTAAAAGGGGTGGACACCGGGGAGCTGTTTTTT
TRBV7-8	TRBD2	NA	TRBJ2-7	CASSLVGGRDSYEQYF	TGTGCCAGCAGCTTAGTTGGGGGGAGGGACTCCTACGAGCAGTACTTC
TRBV2	NA	many	TRBJ2-7	CASSAADSRAEQYF	TGTGCCAGCAGTGCCGCGGACAGCCGAGCCGAGCAGTACTTC
TRBV5-6	TRBD2	NA	TRBJ2-3	CASSRRLAGDVTDTQYF	TGTGCCAGCAGCCGAAGACTAGCGGGGGACGTCACAGATACGCAGTATTTT
TRBV7-2	NA	few	TRBJ1-5	CASSLNRVENQPQHF	TGTGCCAGCAGCTTAAACAGGGTAGAGAATCAGCCCCAGCATTTT
TRBV5-4	NA	NA	TRBJ2-5	CASSLKGGETQYF	TGTGCCAGCAGCTTGAAAGGGGGTGAGACCCAGTACTTC
TRBV21-1	NA	NA	TRBJ1-4	CASSKGSDRLEKLFF	TGTGCCAGCAGCAAAGGATCGGACAGGCTAGAAAAACTGTTTTTT
TRBV5-8	TRBD1	NA	TRBJ2-7	CASSLVYGTERYYEQYF	TGTGCCAGCAGCTTGGTTTACGGGACAGAAAGGTATTACGAGCAGTACTTC
TRBV11-3	TRBD1	NA	TRBJ2-5	CASSLGQGVQGETQYF	TGTGCCAGCAGCTTGGGACAGGGCGTCCAGGGTGAGACCCAGTACTTC
TRBV28	NA	NA	TRBJ1-1	CASSLERRGEAFF	TGTGCCAGCAGTTTAGAGAGACGGGGTGAAGCTTTCTTT
TRBV6-6	NA	NA	TRBJ1-2	CASSPSGSGYTF	TGTGCCAGCAGTCCCTCCGGGAGCGGCTACACCTTC
TRBV11-2	TRBD2	NA	TRBJ2-7	CASSLGVAGSEQYF	TGTGCCAGCAGCTTAGGAGTAGCGGGCTCCGAGCAGTACTTC
TRBV2	NA	NA	TRBJ2-2	CASRQDANTGELFF	TGTGCCAGCAGGCAGGATGCGAACACCGGGGAGCTGTTTTTT
TRBV7-2	NA	NA	TRBJ1-2	CASSMTVRGNYGYTF	TGTGCCAGCAGCATGACGGTCCGGGGAAACTATGGCTACACCTTC
TRBV6-4	TRBD2	NA	TRBJ2-3	CASSDYSGGPTHTQYF	TGTGCCAGCAGTGACTATAGCGGGGGCCCAACCCATACGCAGTATTTT
TRBV19	TRBD1	NA	TRBJ2-6	CASSFQGAGGANVLTF	TGTGCCAGTAGTTTCCAGGGGGCGGGGGGGGCCAACGTCCTGACTTTC
TRBV7-2	TRBD2	NA	TRBJ2-7	CASSLGLAGGYEQYF	TGTGCCAGCAGCCTAGGACTAGCCGGAGGTTACGAGCAGTACTTC
TRBV10-2	TRBD2	NA	TRBJ2-4	CASSEVGGGKNIQYF	TGCGCCAGCAGTGAGGTGGGGGGGGGCAAAAACATTCAGTACTTC
TRBV7-9	TRBD1	NA	TRBJ1-2	CASSSSDRADNYGYTF	TGTGCCAGCAGCTCGAGCGACAGGGCCGATAACTATGGCTACACCTTC